What follows are 12 T cell receptor beta chains derived from one specimen sequenced in a study of blood T cell repertoires in COVID-19. Profiling relied on immunoSEQ multiplex PCR, and the TCRdb table lists in-frame clones only, not all of them. This sample has 150,000 to 200,000 clones, with about 92% found just once. Input material: peripheral blood. Every receptor here comes from a man aged 25 to 45 with COVID-19, enrolled during active disease.

The gene calls are TRBV27 and TRBJ2-7; 7 positions agree with TRBD2. Germline assignment: CDR1 MNHEY and CDR2 SMNVEV (reference sequence). CDR3 length equals 16 residues. Trimming removed 2 bases from V and 0 bases from J; junction bases left unmatched: 7. The CDR3 DNA follows: TGTGCCAGCAGTTTAATTGGCGGCGGGAGCTCCTACGAGCAGTACTTC. As protein: CASSLIGGGSSYEQYF.

This rearrangement joins TRBV19 to TRBJ1-1, with TRBD1 as a possible D gene (5 bases). The CDR3 is 15 amino acids. V was shortened by 5 bases and J by 8 bases, with 21 bases between the two germline ends. Germline V gives CDR1 LNHDA, CDR2 SQIVND (reference sequence). The CDR3 protein is CASSFPAEGRTEAFF. CDR3 nucleotide sequence: TGTGCCAGTAGTTTCCCCGCGGAGGGACGTACGGAAGCTTTCTTT.

In this sample, this clone turned up a few times. This sequence joins TRBV20-1 and TRBJ1-5; D perhaps matches TRBD1 (5 bases). V shed 3 bases and J shed 3 bases, with 9 bases lying between them. The germline gives CDR1 DFQATT, CDR2 SNEGSKA (reference sequence). The CDR3 is made up of 13 amino acids. In DNA form, the CDR3 reads TGCAGTGCTAGTAAACAGGTCAATCAGCCCCAGCATTTT. Amino acids: CSASKQVNQPQHF.

The CDR3 spells CASSVAGRTDTQYF. DNA of the CDR3: TGCGCCAGCAGCGTAGCGGGGCGCACAGATACGCAGTATTTT. The chain couples TRBV10-2 to TRBJ2-3, with 8 bases aligning to TRBD2. With V trimmed by 6 bases and J by 1 base, 3 bases remained unmatched. The CDR3 length is 14 residues. The germline CDR1 and CDR2 sequences are WSHSY and SAAADI.

V and J are TRBV6-2 or TRBV6-3 and TRBJ1-5, with D perhaps matching TRBD1 (6 bases). This CDR3 region has 14 residues. Germline CDR1 and CDR2: MNHEY and SVGEGT. V was shortened by 4 bases and J by 2 bases, with 9 bases between the two germline ends. The chain's CDR3 is CASSWAGGNQPQHF. CDR3 DNA: TGTGCCAGCAGTTGGGCAGGGGGCAATCAGCCCCAGCATTTT.

The chain links TRBV19 to TRBJ1-1, with TRBD1 matching over 10 bases. In germline, CDR1 is LNHDA, CDR2 SQIVND (reference sequence). The CDR3 loop spans 14 amino acids. Unmatched junction bases numbered 10, after V lost 3 bases and J lost 12 bases. The CDR3 sequence: CASSIGTGVKVTFF. The DNA for the CDR3 is TGTGCCAGTAGTATCGGGACAGGGGTTAAGGTGACTTTCTTT.

This rearrangement joins TRBV27 to TRBJ2-5; D perhaps matches TRBD1 (6 bases). The CDR3 extends over 14 amino acids. The V gene lost 6 bases and the J gene lost 5 bases, with 16 bases spanning the gap. Germline CDR1 is MNHEY and CDR2 is SMNVEV (reference sequence). The DNA of the CDR3 is TGTGCCAGCAGCTGGACAGCCGCTCGGGAGACCCAGTACTTC. It translates to CASSWTAARETQYF.

The genes are TRBV3-1 (or the pseudogene TRBV3-2) and TRBJ1-1; D gene unclear. The ends were cut back, 0 bases at V and 8 bases at J, with 13 bases in the middle. The CDR3 is 14 amino acids. The germline V gene encodes CDR1 LGHDT and CDR2 YNNKEL (reference sequence). CDR3 coding DNA: TGTGCCAGCAGCCAAGAAGGAGTGGTCGACGAAGCTTTCTTT. It yields the protein CASSQEGVVDEAFF.

The chain joins TRBV4-3 to TRBJ1-3, with D tentatively TRBD1 (5 bases). CDR1 is LGHNA, CDR2 YSLEER, per germline. The CDR3 loop spans 18 amino acids. V was cut by 0 bases and J by 1 base, with 16 bases left in between. The CDR3 sequence: CASSQDVTGYESGNTIYF. CDR3 DNA sequence: TGCGCCAGCAGCCAAGACGTCACAGGATACGAGTCTGGAAACACCATATATTTT.

This clone was recorded a few times. CDR3 loop: CASSETGGRRAFF. For the CDR3, the DNA is TGTGCCAGCAGCGAAACAGGGGGCAGGAGAGCTTTCTTT. The chain has TRBV12-3 or TRBV12-4 and TRBJ1-1, with 9 bases fitting TRBD1. CDR3 size: 13 residues. Trimming removed 6 bases from V and 10 bases from J; junction bases left unmatched: 9.

About this clone: The sample contains more than one DNA sequence encoding this CDR3. V and J are TRBV3-1 (or the pseudogene TRBV3-2) and TRBJ1-1, with 7 bases matching TRBD1. This CDR3 has 15 residues. Trimming cost V 6 bases and J 0 bases; bases outside gene matches: 7. Germline V gene lookup returns CDR1 LGHDT and CDR2 YNNKEL (reference sequence). This CDR3 is CASSLGTAMNTEAFF. DNA for the CDR3: TGTGCCAGCAGTCTAGGGACAGCCATGAACACTGAAGCTTTCTTT.

The table lists this clone with a count of one. The rearrangement links TRBV9 to TRBJ1-4; perhaps TRBD1 as D (5 bases). V was cut by 3 bases and J by 10 bases, with 13 bases left in between. Looked up from germline, CDR1 is SGDLS and CDR2 is YYNGEE. The length of the CDR3 is 13 residues. The CDR3 region is CASSAGGLGKLFF. The DNA for the CDR3 is TGTGCCAGCAGCGCCGGGGGTCTGGGAAAACTGTTTTTT.